This T cell receptor beta chain was documented in a study of blood T cells in healthy people across ages. This clonotype has a handful of counts. Primed by a sample-barcoded 5' primer and a J-beta primer mix, a second PCR proceeded for 7 to 11 cycles. TCRdb re-called the 5' RACE reads with MiXCR, one entry per CDR3 protein. The data contain more than 600,000 distinct CDR3 sequences, 20% to 25% of them singletons. This CDR3 has 12 amino acids. CDR1 is LGHNA and CDR2 is YSLEER in the germline V gene. These records were also assigned to another study, of T cells of mothers and their children.

Sequenced material: blood. The receptor comes from a boy under 18 in good health. The chain employs TRBV4-3 and TRBJ2-7, with 7 bases that match TRBD1. DNA for the CDR3: TGCGCCAGCAGCCAAGATGGGCAGGGGGTGACTGTC. Residues: CASSQDGQGVTV.